Sequencing of this TCR beta chain was carried out in a study of T cell repertoires in cytomegalovirus infection (dated by TCRdb to about 2019). About the full investigation: Because public TCR beta signatures pointed to carriage of CMV infection together with the matching HLA type, the HLA type of each donor mattered for the analysis. Overall study results and their limits: In both this cohort and an independent cohort of 352 donors, the cumulative frequency of public TCR beta family members distinguished carriers of CMV infection plus the relevant HLA type. The ex vivo response was dominated by HLA-C-restricted CMV-specific TCR beta clonotypes, which also provided the single most frequent clonotype in two of eight donors.

Comment on this clonotype: Its binding antigen is unknown. Per-base qualities were not stored, and no clone one base away is much larger.

The run used an Illumina HiSeq 1500. TCRdb itself trimmed the public reads at Q25 with fastp, ran MiXCR and retained productive beta chains. A single entry per CDR3 protein holds the most common genes and DNA from its merged rows. In this sample the table shows approximately 700,000 distinct CDR3 sequences, 35% to 45% of which occur a single time. Of the sample, 2.5% to 3.5% falls within the top ten clones. What was sequenced was PBMCs. This clonotype was obtained from a human donor in good health (CMV status not recorded). Some clones in this sample may be carry-over from other donors' samples.

The sequence in DNA is TGTGCCAGCAGTGAGAGCCTAGCGGGTGCAAATACGCAGTATTTT. This sequence encodes CASSESLAGANTQYF. The chain was built from TRBV6-1 and TRBJ2-3; 8 middle bases align to TRBD2. The CDR3 runs 15 residues from the cysteine to the phenylalanine. Only CDR3 DNA remains: 45 bases, in frame from the first base. CDR1 MNHNS and CDR2 SASEGT were looked up in the germline V gene. Trimmed from V: 3 bases; trimmed from J: 7 bases; junction bases lacking a gene match: 9.